These T cell receptor beta chains were read from a single sample in a study of cytomegalovirus exposure and HLA in healthy donors. This table comes from immunoSEQ multiplex PCR, and its TCRdb copy is limited to in-frame clones, with some not included. This table has tens of thousands of clones, under 95% appearing once. Sequenced input: PBMCs. The receptor source for this set is a woman aged 25-40 years in good health and CMV-seropositive. CDR3s include the opening cysteine and the closing phenylalanine or tryptophan. A D gene is named only where the DNA matches it firmly. Clone size, where shown, is once, few, many, or a class for clones that have expanded.

.,TRBJ2-1,TRBD2,TRBV30,CAWSAVTSALSSNEQFF,TGTGCCTGGAGTGCCGTAACTAGCGCCCTATCTTCGAATGAGCAGTTCTTC
.,TRBJ2-2,TRBD1,TRBV27,CASSSDRSHTGELFF,TGTGCCAGCAGCTCGGACAGGTCGCACACCGGGGAGCTGTTTTTT
.,TRBJ2-2,.,TRBV7-8,CASSLGGGAGFTGELFF,TGTGCCAGCAGCTTAGGGGGCGGGGCTGGTTTCACCGGGGAGCTGTTTTTT
once,TRBJ1-2,TRBD1,TRBV14,CASSPTGTAVFGYTF,TGTGCCAGCAGTCCAACCGGGACAGCGGTTTTCGGCTACACCTTC
.,TRBJ2-7,TRBD2,TRBV6-5,CASSYITSGDYEQYF,TGTGCCAGCAGTTACATTACTAGCGGAGACTACGAGCAGTACTTC
.,TRBJ1-1,.,TRBV15,CATSRDGATGNTEAFF,TGTGCCACCAGCAGAGATGGGGCGACAGGGAACACTGAAGCTTTCTTT
.,TRBJ2-4,.,TRBV28,CASAASVNIQYF,TGTGCCAGCGCGGCTAGCGTAAACATTCAGTACTTC
once,TRBJ2-1,.,TRBV28,CASSFRESYNEQFF,TGTGCCAGCAGTTTCCGGGAGAGTTACAATGAGCAGTTCTTC
once,TRBJ1-5,TRBD1,TRBV5-8,CASSLATGVGNQPQHF,TGTGCCAGCAGCTTGGCCACAGGGGTGGGCAATCAGCCCCAGCATTTT
.,TRBJ1-1,.,TRBV30,CAWTRESPGGAFF,TGTGCCTGGACCAGGGAGTCCCCCGGGGGAGCTTTCTTT
.,TRBJ2-3,TRBD1,TRBV7-8,CASSLGQGTDTQYF,TGTGCCAGCAGCTTGGGACAGGGAACAGATACGCAGTATTTT
.,TRBJ2-7,TRBD1,TRBV10-3,CAISSTAGGVGSYEQYF,TGTGCCATCAGTAGCACTGCAGGGGGAGTTGGATCCTACGAGCAGTACTTC
.,TRBJ2-1,TRBD2,TRBV30,CAWSGSGAYNEQFF,TGTGCCTGGAGTGGTAGCGGGGCTTACAATGAGCAGTTCTTC
.,TRBJ2-2,TRBD1,TRBV9,CASSAYPRTGGLGGELFF,TGTGCCAGCAGCGCATACCCGCGGACAGGGGGCTTAGGCGGGGAGCTGTTTTTT
once,TRBJ1-2,.,TRBV6-4,CASSETGFYGYTF,TGTGCCAGCAGTGAAACGGGTTTCTATGGCTACACCTTC
.,TRBJ1-4,TRBD1,TRBV28,CASSLRRTGQGKLFF,TGTGCCAGCAGTTTAAGGAGGACAGGGCAAGGAAAACTGTTTTTT
.,TRBJ2-6,.,TRBV11-2,CASSFDSSGANVLTF,TGTGCCAGCAGCTTTGATAGCTCTGGGGCCAACGTCCTGACTTTC
.,TRBJ1-1,.,TRBV6-9,CASSYSPGSTEAFF,TGTGCCAGCAGTTATAGCCCGGGGAGCACTGAAGCTTTCTTT
.,TRBJ2-5,TRBD2,TRBV5-4,CASSPGLAGTSPETQYF,TGTGCCAGCAGCCCGGGACTAGCGGGAACCTCTCCAGAGACCCAGTACTTC
.,TRBJ2-1,TRBD2,TRBV9,CASSSRTSGNEQFF,TGTGCCAGCAGCTCCCGGACTAGCGGGAATGAGCAGTTCTTC
.,TRBJ2-5,.,TRBV11-1,CASSRRTLQETQYF,TGTGCCAGCAGCCGCCGGACTCTACAAGAGACCCAGTACTTC
.,TRBJ2-5,.,TRBV28,CASRPTGIQETQYF,TGTGCCAGCAGACCAACGGGGATTCAAGAGACCCAGTACTTC
once,TRBJ1-1,.,TRBV30,CAWSVGGVTEAFF,TGTGCCTGGAGTGTGGGGGGAGTCACTGAAGCTTTCTTT
.,TRBJ2-5,TRBD2,TRBV6-6,CASSTGTSFEGETQYF,TGTGCCAGCAGTACCGGGACTAGTTTTGAGGGGGAGACCCAGTACTTC
.,TRBJ2-5,TRBD2,TRBV9,CASSARTSGSLETQYF,TGTGCCAGCAGCGCCCGGACTAGCGGGAGCTTAGAGACCCAGTACTTC
.,TRBJ2-2,.,TRBV14,CASSQDLWRIHTGELFF,TGTGCCAGCAGCCAAGATTTATGGAGAATTCACACCGGGGAGCTGTTTTTT
.,TRBJ1-5,.,TRBV5-4,CASSQGGRNQPQHF,TGTGCCAGCAGCCAAGGGGGACGGAATCAGCCCCAGCATTTT
once,TRBJ2-2,TRBD2,TRBV15,CATSRGQTSGRAGELFF,TGTGCCACCAGCAGAGGTCAGACTAGCGGGAGGGCCGGGGAGCTGTTTTTT
.,TRBJ2-1,TRBD2,TRBV10-1,CASSEELAGSRNEQFF,TGCGCCAGCAGTGAGGAGCTAGCGGGGTCCAGGAATGAGCAGTTCTTC
.,TRBJ1-2,.,TRBV30,CAYRPSEGGGYTF,TGTGCCTACCGCCCTTCGGAGGGGGGGGGCTACACCTTC
once,TRBJ2-1,TRBD2,TRBV2,CASTLTGGNNEQFF,TGTGCCAGCACTCTTACGGGGGGGAACAATGAGCAGTTCTTC
once,TRBJ1-4,.,TRBV11-2,CASSPTPGGGGIDEKLFF,TGTGCCAGCAGCCCTACCCCCGGGGGTGGAGGGATCGATGAAAAACTGTTTTTT
.,TRBJ2-1,TRBD2,TRBV30,CAWSASGFNEQFF,TGTGCCTGGAGTGCTAGCGGATTCAATGAGCAGTTCTTC
.,TRBJ2-5,TRBD2,TRBV11-2,CASSLDMGLAGVGETQYF,TGTGCCAGCAGCTTAGATATGGGACTAGCGGGAGTAGGAGAGACCCAGTACTTC
.,TRBJ1-1,.,TRBV18,CASSPLPEIMNTEAFF,TGTGCCAGCTCACCACTCCCCGAGATAATGAACACTGAAGCTTTCTTT
.,TRBJ1-5,.,TRBV19,CASSTAREGNQPQHF,TGTGCCAGTAGTACAGCCCGGGAGGGCAATCAGCCCCAGCATTTT
.,TRBJ2-3,TRBD2,TRBV29-1,CSVKGLAGDNYYADTQYF,TGCAGCGTTAAAGGACTAGCGGGAGATAATTACTACGCAGATACGCAGTATTTT
.,TRBJ1-5,TRBD1,TRBV13,CASSPPGQNQPQHF,TGTGCCAGCAGCCCCCCGGGACAGAATCAGCCCCAGCATTTT
.,TRBJ1-2,TRBD1,TRBV10-3,CATSRAETGPFYTF,TGTGCCACTTCCCGGGCGGAGACAGGGCCCTTCTACACCTTC
.,TRBJ2-7,TRBD1,TRBV30,CAAVNFGTEGRRGQYF,TGTGCCGCCGTAAACTTCGGGACAGAGGGGCGAAGGGGGCAGTACTTC
once,TRBJ1-1,.,TRBV5-1,CASSPRGGWTEAFF,TGCGCCAGCAGCCCAAGGGGGGGTTGGACTGAAGCTTTCTTT
.,TRBJ1-2,TRBD1,TRBV28,CASRKGGAGGYTF,TGTGCCAGCAGAAAAGGGGGCGCGGGTGGCTACACCTTC
.,TRBJ1-1,TRBD1,TRBV18,CASSPRTGSEAFF,TGTGCCAGCTCACCTAGGACAGGGAGTGAAGCTTTCTTT
.,TRBJ2-2,TRBD2,TRBV6-4,CASSELAGGNTGELFF,TGTGCCAGCAGTGAACTAGCGGGAGGGAACACCGGGGAGCTGTTTTTT
.,TRBJ2-4,.,TRBV6-1,CASSESQGYIQYF,TGTGCCAGCAGTGAGAGTCAGGGGTACATTCAGTACTTC
.,TRBJ2-7,TRBD2,TRBV4-1,CASSQEGNSGVLVGTYEQYF,TGCGCCAGCAGCCAAGAAGGTAACAGCGGGGTTTTAGTCGGTACCTACGAGCAGTACTTC
.,TRBJ1-1,.,TRBV5-1,CATAQGSGSTEAFF,TGCGCCACCGCCCAGGGGAGCGGAAGTACTGAAGCTTTCTTT
.,TRBJ2-7,TRBD1,TRBV5-4,CASSVGVGTGAYEQYF,TGTGCCAGCAGCGTGGGGGTCGGGACAGGGGCCTACGAGCAGTACTTC
.,TRBJ1-2,.,TRBV18,CASSPQQGPDPYGYTF,TGTGCCAGCTCACCACAACAGGGTCCGGATCCCTATGGCTACACCTTC
few,TRBJ1-1,.,TRBV6-1,CASPARGNTEAFF,TGTGCCAGCCCGGCCAGGGGCAACACTGAAGCTTTCTTT
.,TRBJ2-7,TRBD1,TRBV10-3,CAISESGTGLEEQYF,TGTGCCATCAGTGAGTCTGGGACAGGGTTGGAGGAGCAGTACTTC
.,TRBJ2-3,TRBD2,TRBV4-3,CASSPGGGRPDTQYF,TGCGCCAGCAGCCCCGGTGGCGGGAGGCCGGATACGCAGTATTTT
.,TRBJ2-7,.,TRBV6-5,CASSPTYEQYF,TGTGCCAGCAGCCCAACCTACGAGCAGTACTTC
.,TRBJ1-4,.,TRBV30,CAWSGHSTFNEKLFF,TGTGCCTGGAGCGGCCACAGTACATTTAATGAAAAACTGTTTTTT
.,TRBJ2-3,TRBD2,TRBV5-4,CASIPSQGGSPFVTQYF,TGTGCCAGCATCCCGAGCCAGGGCGGGAGCCCTTTTGTTACGCAGTATTTT
.,TRBJ2-1,TRBD1,TRBV19,CASSLQGTVYNEQFF,TGTGCCAGTAGCCTCCAGGGGACAGTATACAATGAGCAGTTCTTC
.,TRBJ2-7,.,TRBV13,CASSFRVGYEQYF,TGTGCCAGCAGCTTCAGGGTCGGGTACGAGCAGTACTTC
.,TRBJ2-3,TRBD2,TRBV29-1,CSALAGVTTDTQYF,TGCAGCGCTCTAGCGGGAGTTACCACAGATACGCAGTATTTT
once,TRBJ2-1,TRBD2,TRBV7-9,CASGRAGDNEQFF,TGTGCCAGCGGTCGAGCGGGAGACAATGAGCAGTTCTTC
once,TRBJ2-2,.,TRBV30,CAWSVLRSGTGELFF,TGTGCCTGGAGTGTACTCAGGTCGGGGACCGGGGAGCTGTTTTTT